The 20 T cell receptor beta chains below come from one sample, sequenced in a study of OX40 agonist ivuxolimab in advanced cancers. Library prep was done by the immunoSEQ multiplex PCR assay. The table was pulled from immuneACCESS by TCRdb, which kept in-frame rearrangements only. Such tables lose some clones; where checked, under half of the loss comes from unresolved V genes, and the rest has no known cause. The table for this sample lists approximately 82,000 clones; 85% of them were counted only once. The ten most abundant clones make up approximately 2.3% of the sample. Specimen: CD4+ or CD8+ T cells sorted from blood, collected in a trial of the OX40 agonist ivuxolimab. These TCRs come from an adult with an advanced solid tumor such as melanoma, head and neck, liver or kidney cancer.

The chain joins TRBV7-9 to TRBJ2-5, with D perhaps given as TRBD1 or TRBD2 (5 bases each). This CDR3 contains 17 residues. V was clipped by 5 bases and J by 2 bases, with 21 bases between them. Germline CDR1 is SEHNR and CDR2 is FQNEAQ (reference sequence). The CDR3 is CASSPVGLAGTQETQYF. Here the CDR3 DNA reads TGTGCCAGCAGCCCCGTGGGGCTAGCCGGGACGCAAGAGACCCAGTACTTC.

The genes are TRBV27 and TRBJ1-2; TRBD1 agrees at 10 bases. CDR1 MNHEY and CDR2 SMNVEV come from the germline V gene (reference sequence). This CDR3 region has 15 residues. With 3 bases clipped from V and 7 bases from J, the junction kept 8 bases outside the gene matches. CDR3 in amino acids: CASSLDRGASSGYTF. The CDR3 DNA is TGTGCCAGCAGTTTGGACAGGGGGGCAAGTAGTGGCTACACCTTC.

The CDR3 coding sequence is TGTGCCAGCAGTGAACAGGGGGCTGGACAGCCCCAGCATTTT. It specifies CASSEQGAGQPQHF. This chain links TRBV2 with TRBJ1-5, with TRBD1 matching 8 bases. This CDR3 has 14 amino acids. Trimming at V came to 2 bases and at J to 7 bases, leaving 4 bases not matched to a gene. Germline lookup yields CDR1 SNHLY and CDR2 FYNNEI.

The V and J genes are TRBV11-2 and TRBJ2-5; 10 positions match TRBD2. The V and J ends lost 5 bases and 0 bases, in that order; junction bases with no gene match: 6. Germline V gene data show CDR1 as SGHAT and CDR2 as FQNNGV. The CDR3 is 16 residues long. CDR3 in amino acids: CASSLGSGGHQETQYF. The CDR3 bases are TGTGCCAGCAGCCTGGGTAGCGGGGGGCACCAAGAGACCCAGTACTTC.

J is TRBJ2-1 and V is TRBV7-2; D gene ambiguous. CDR1 and CDR2 (germline): SGHTA, FQGNSA. V was shortened by 4 bases and J by 4 bases, with 14 bases between the two germline ends. The CDR3 extends over 15 amino acids. The CDR3 here is CASSSRSAVYNEQFF. Here the CDR3 DNA reads TGTGCCAGCAGCTCCCGGAGTGCGGTTTACAATGAGCAGTTCTTC.

The chain links TRBV4-1 to TRBJ2-5, with 9 bases that match TRBD1. The germline V gene has CDR1 MGHRA and CDR2 YSYEKL. This CDR3 spans 14 amino acids. V lost 4 bases to trimming and J lost 5 bases; unmatched junction nucleotides: 5. The chain's CDR3 is CASSLGTGRETQYF. DNA of the CDR3: TGCGCCAGCAGCCTTGGGACAGGGCGCGAGACCCAGTACTTC.

The rearrangement joins TRBV28 to TRBJ2-7, with 7 bases aligning to TRBD1. The V gene's germline CDR1 is MDHEN and CDR2 SYDVKM. CDR3 length: 14 residues. V shed 4 bases, J shed 2 bases, and the junction held 5 bases outside the gene matches. The CDR3: CASSSPGQPYEQYF. CDR3 coding DNA: TGTGCCAGCAGTTCACCGGGACAGCCCTACGAGCAGTACTTC.

This CDR3 is CASSTGGFADTQYF. The CDR3 coding sequence is TGTGCCAGCAGTACGGGGGGGTTCGCAGATACGCAGTATTTT. The rearrangement joins TRBV6-5 to TRBJ2-3; 8 bases map to TRBD2. The CDR3 totals 14 residues. V lost 5 bases, J lost 4 bases, and 5 bases stayed unmatched. Looked up from germline, CDR1 is MNHEY and CDR2 is SVGAGI.

The chain employs TRBV14 and TRBJ2-5; D possibly corresponds to TRBD2 (5 bases). The CDR3 runs to 13 residues. Germline V lookup: CDR1 SGHDN, CDR2 FVKESK. With 2 bases removed from V and 1 base from J, the gap between germline ends came to 5 bases. For the CDR3, the DNA is TGTGCCAGCAGCCAACGGGGCCAAGAGACCCAGTACTTC. Protein sequence: CASSQRGQETQYF.

J is TRBJ1-1 and V is TRBV18; D remains unclear. The V gene lost 0 bases and the J gene lost 2 bases, with 10 bases spanning the gap. This CDR3 is 15 amino acids long. CDR1 is KGHSH and CDR2 is LQKENI in the germline V gene. The DNA for the CDR3 is TGTGCCAGCTCACCACCGATTCAGAGAAACACTGAAGCTTTCTTT. Translation gives CASSPPIQRNTEAFF.

The chain has TRBV5-1 and TRBJ1-1, with TRBD1 as a possible D gene (6 bases). The CDR3 runs to 13 residues. Germline CDR1 and CDR2: SGHRS and YFSETQ. V lost 1 base, J lost 4 bases, and 8 bases lay in between. DNA of the CDR3: TGCGCCAGCAGCTTGTCGGGGGCCACTGAAGCTTTCTTT. Amino acids: CASSLSGATEAFF.

The chain employs TRBV5-6 and TRBJ2-1; the match to TRBD1 covers 9 bases. The CDR3 is 15 amino acids. The junction had 7 bases not matched to a gene; V was cut back by 1 base and J by 8 bases. Germline loops: CDR1 SGHDT, CDR2 YYEEEE. Here the CDR3 reads CASSLPMGQGDEQFF. In nucleotides, the CDR3 is TGTGCCAGCAGCTTGCCTATGGGACAGGGTGATGAGCAGTTCTTC.

This chain uses TRBV7-2 with TRBJ2-7; tentatively, D is TRBD1 or TRBD2 (6 bases each). V lost 5 bases, J lost 3 bases, and 14 bases lay in between. The germline gives CDR1 SGHTA, CDR2 FQGNSA. The CDR3 is 14 amino acids. As DNA, the CDR3 is TGTGCCAGCAGCCCCGGGGGCACCCACTACGAGCAGTACTTC. Translating gives CASSPGGTHYEQYF.

The V gene is TRBV30, the J gene TRBJ2-3; 8 bases match TRBD2. Germline lookup yields CDR1 GTSNPN and CDR2 SVGIG (reference sequence). This CDR3 is 19 amino acids long. Unmatched junction bases numbered 20, after V lost 3 bases and J lost 3 bases. CDR3 nucleotide sequence: TGTGCCTGGAGGGAGGACGGCGGGGGGCCCTCGTTTCGTACAGATACGCAGTATTTT. Amino acid sequence: CAWREDGGGPSFRTDTQYF.

This clone was observed a few times. The chain links TRBV9 to TRBJ2-7, with TRBD1 identical over 9 bases. The CDR3 sequence is 15 residues long. Germline V gene lookup returns CDR1 SGDLS and CDR2 YYNGEE. J lost 4 bases, V lost 0 bases, and 5 bases had no gene match. CDR3 bases: TGTGCCAGCAGCGTAGCATGGACAGGGGATTACGAGCAGTACTTC. This gives the protein CASSVAWTGDYEQYF. The full variable domain, in which reference TRBV9 and TRBJ2-7 provide the parts outside the CDR3, is DSGVTQTPKHLITATGQRVTLRCSPRSGDLSVYWYQQSLDQGLQFLIQYYNGEERAKGNILERFSAQQFPDLHSELNLSSLELGDSALYFCASSVAWTGDYEQYFGPGTRLTVT.

With respect to this clone: One end of the junction varies from germline; a read error may be responsible. This chain connects TRBV6-5 to TRBJ1-1; possible D gene TRBD1, 6 bases. Germline CDR1 MNHEY, CDR2 SVGAGI. The CDR3 sequence is 12 residues long. CDR3 sequence reads: CASSRGHTVAFF. CDR3 coding DNA: TGTGCCAGCAGCCGGGGGCACACTGTAGCTTTCTTT.

The genes are TRBV9 and TRBJ1-4; weak D call: TRBD1 (6 bases). V lost 4 bases, J lost 4 bases, and 14 bases lay in between. CDR1 is SGDLS, CDR2 YYNGEE, per germline. This CDR3 spans 15 amino acids. The CDR3 sequence is CASSPRGGFNEKLFF. The CDR3 coding sequence is TGTGCCAGCAGCCCGAGAGGGGGGTTTAATGAAAAACTGTTTTTT.

The chain uses TRBV2 and TRBJ1-2; TRBD1 matches 9 bases. There are 14 residues in the CDR3. Trimming removed 6 bases from V and 4 bases from J; junction bases left unmatched: 6. Germline values: CDR1 SNHLY, CDR2 FYNNEI. The CDR3 region is CASSLDRGAYGYTF. CDR3 nucleotides: TGTGCCAGCAGCTTGGACAGGGGCGCCTATGGCTACACCTTC.

This clone was observed a single time. J is TRBJ2-2 and V is TRBV7-2; D assignment may be TRBD1 or TRBD2 (6 bases each). Germline values: CDR1 SGHTA, CDR2 FQGNSA. The ends were cut back, 2 bases at V and 6 bases at J, with 16 bases in the middle. The CDR3 loop spans 16 amino acids. The DNA for the CDR3 is TGTGCCAGCAGCTTATCGGGGGCAAATTATGCCGGGGAGCTGTTTTTT. Its translation: CASSLSGANYAGELFF.

The chain recombines TRBV7-9 with TRBJ2-7; 7 bases are shared with TRBD2. Germline CDR1 is SEHNR and CDR2 is FQNEAQ (reference sequence). The J segment lost 7 bases and the V segment lost 3 bases, leaving 9 bases of the junction unmatched. This CDR3 is built from 14 residues. CDR3 bases: TGTGCCAGCAGCTTTAGCGGGTATGCGGGAGAGCAGTACTTC. Encoded protein: CASSFSGYAGEQYF.